The T cell receptor (beta chain) under discussion was sequenced for a study of TIL therapy for anti-PD-1-resistant metastatic lung cancer. Stated time point: pre-treatment sample, taken before nivolumab and TIL therapy. Findings of the study overall: Infused TIL clonotypes partially replaced the baseline blood repertoire, then decayed over months. This highly selected cohort may not generalize to typical lung cancer patients.

Concerning this clone itself: The antigen is unknown.

The libraries were made with immunoSEQ v3. Sequencing depth was approximately 1.8 million read pairs for survey level, roughly 4.5-6.5 million for deep. Method: immunoSEQ multiplex PCR; TCRdb's copy keeps in-frame clones and lacks some. The profile shows tens of thousands of clones, about nine tenths of them singletons. This material consisted of blood, taken at baseline. The receptor was derived from a person aged 25-85 years with non-small cell lung cancer.

The DNA of the CDR3 is TGTGCCAGCAGTTACACCCGGGGCTCTGGGGCCAACGTCCTGACTTTC. Protein sequence: CASSYTRGSGANVLTF. V and J are TRBV6-5 and TRBJ2-6; D perhaps matches TRBD2 (5 bases). Germline V CDR1 and CDR2: MNHEY, SVGAGI. Trimming stripped 2 bases from V and 0 bases from J, with 8 bases between. The CDR3 is 16 amino acids.